This TCR beta chain was recorded in a study of T cell responses to AZD1222 COVID-19 vaccine. Study results and caveats: Reportedly, nearly half of unique spike TCRs recognized epitopes outside B.1.351/B.1.1.7 mutations.

Assay: immunoSEQ multiplex PCR; the TCRdb copy retains only in-frame clones and omits some. The data hold approximately 130,000 clones, with 88% observed a single time. The CDR3 runs to 16 residues. The germline V gene has CDR1 SGDLS and CDR2 YYNGEE. The V gene end was trimmed by 0 bases and the J gene end by 7 bases; junction bases not matched to a gene: 6. Worth noting for this clone: The target antigen is unknown.

The sequence was obtained from an adult who received the AZD1222 COVID-19 vaccine. This chain links TRBV9 with TRBJ2-2; 10 nucleotides agree with TRBD2. The source material was peripheral blood, sampled 28 days after the second AZD1222 dose. The CDR3 nucleotides read TGTGCCAGCAGCGTAGCCAGCGGGGGGGATGTCGGGGAGCTGTTTTTT. It translates to CASSVASGGDVGELFF.